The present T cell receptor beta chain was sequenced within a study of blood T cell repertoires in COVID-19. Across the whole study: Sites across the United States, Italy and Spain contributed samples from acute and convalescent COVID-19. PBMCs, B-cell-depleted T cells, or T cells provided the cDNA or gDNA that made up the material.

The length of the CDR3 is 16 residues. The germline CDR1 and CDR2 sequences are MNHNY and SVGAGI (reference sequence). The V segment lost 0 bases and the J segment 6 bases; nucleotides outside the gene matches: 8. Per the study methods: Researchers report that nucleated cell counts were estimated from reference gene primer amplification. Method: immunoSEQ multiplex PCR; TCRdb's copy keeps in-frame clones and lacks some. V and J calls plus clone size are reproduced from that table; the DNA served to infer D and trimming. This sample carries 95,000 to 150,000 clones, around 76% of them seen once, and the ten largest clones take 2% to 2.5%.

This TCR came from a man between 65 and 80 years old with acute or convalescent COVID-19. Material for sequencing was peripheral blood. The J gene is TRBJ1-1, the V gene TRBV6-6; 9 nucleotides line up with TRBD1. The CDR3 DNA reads TGTGCCAGCAGTTACTCCATGGACAGGGGCAACCCTGAAGCTTTCTTT. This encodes CASSYSMDRGNPEAFF.